This T cell receptor beta chain was retrieved from a study of cytomegalovirus exposure and HLA in healthy donors. Study outcomes and limitations: As a later analysis revealed, most CMV-associated TCR beta chains appeared HLA-restricted. High sensitivity and specificity were reportedly achieved when the classifier diagnosed cytomegalovirus status.

V lost 1 base, J lost 7 bases, and 19 bases lay in between. The germline gives CDR1 SGHAT, CDR2 FQNNGV. The CDR3 runs to 17 residues. As to this clone: Its antigen remains unidentified.

The study ran its PCR with 60 Vbeta and 13 Jbeta primers. The table came from immunoSEQ multiplex PCR; TCRdb's copy has only in-frame clones and leaves some out. The profile covers about 180,000 clones, with 75% to 85% appearing a single time and roughly 5% taken by the ten largest. The source of this sequence is a woman in her late teens or twenties in good health and CMV-seropositive. The sample taken for sequencing was PBMCs. The rearrangement links TRBV11-2 to TRBJ1-4; D possibly corresponds to TRBD1 (6 bases). CDR3 protein: CASSLGRTALAFEKLFF. The CDR3 coding sequence is TGTGCCAGCAGCTTAGGAAGGACAGCTCTAGCATTTGAAAAACTGTTTTTT.